A single sample gave rise to the 19 T cell receptor beta chains below, sequenced in a study of T cells after yellow fever vaccination. TCRdb ran MiXCR on the 5' RACE reads and lists one entry per CDR3 protein. The sample lists some 390,000 distinct CDR3 sequences, roughly 6.2% occurring once. Sequencing used PBMCs, obtained 5 days after the yellow fever booster vaccination. The receptors originated from a man aged 25-45 years who received the YFV17D yellow fever vaccine.

This clonotype turned up a few times. V usage is TRBV7-8 and J usage is TRBJ2-1, with a weak D call TRBD2 (6 bases). Looked up from germline, CDR1 is SGHVS and CDR2 is FQNEAQ. V was cut by 5 bases and J by 5 bases, with 16 bases left in between. The CDR3 extends over 15 amino acids. CDR3: CASSPPAGTNNEQFF. CDR3 DNA: TGTGCCAGCAGCCCCCCGGCGGGAACCAACAATGAGCAGTTCTTC.

This clonotype was found a few times. This sequence joins TRBV7-2 and TRBJ1-5; D is possibly TRBD1 (6 bases). The germline V gene has CDR1 SGHTA and CDR2 FQGNSA. The CDR3 totals 16 residues. Trimming removed 1 base from V and 2 bases from J, with 12 bases in between. CDR3: CASSLGSQGGNQPQHF. The CDR3 nucleotides are TGTGCCAGCAGCTTAGGGTCACAGGGAGGCAATCAGCCCCAGCATTTT.

This clonotype was seen only a few times. The chain couples TRBV5-1 to TRBJ2-7; 10 bases map to TRBD1. The CDR3 contains 16 residues. V lost 4 bases, J lost 3 bases, and 10 bases stayed unmatched. CDR1 is SGHRS and CDR2 is YFSETQ in the germline V gene. For the CDR3, the DNA is TGCGCCAGCAGCCCACCCCCGGGACAGGGGAACTACGAGCAGTACTTC. Protein: CASSPPPGQGNYEQYF.

J is TRBJ2-4 and V is TRBV20-1; D is undetermined. Germline CDR1 and CDR2: DFQATT and SNEGSKA (reference sequence). Trimming stripped 5 bases from V and 2 bases from J, with 4 bases between. The CDR3 runs 11 residues. The CDR3: CSAATKNIQYF. The CDR3 nucleotides are TGCAGTGCTGCGACCAAAAACATTCAGTACTTC.

The chain joins TRBV19 to TRBJ1-1; no reliable D call. Per the germline V gene, CDR1 is LNHDA and CDR2 is SQIVND (reference sequence). V shed 6 bases and J shed 0 bases, with 8 bases lying between them. This CDR3 comprises 13 residues. CDR3 bases: TGTGCCAGTAGCGACGGGCTGAACACTGAAGCTTTCTTT. It translates to CASSDGLNTEAFF.

The chain links TRBV25-1 to TRBJ2-3, with D unclear. The CDR3 covers 12 residues. The germline V gene has CDR1 MGHDK and CDR2 SYGVNS. V lost 6 bases, J lost 2 bases, and 6 bases lay in between. CDR3 protein: CASRRTTDTQYF. The CDR3 bases are TGTGCCAGCAGAAGGACCACAGATACGCAGTATTTT.

This clonotype occurred a few times. The chain is built from TRBV18 and TRBJ2-3; D gene uncertain. V was trimmed by 0 bases and J by 5 bases, leaving 6 bases between them. Germline assignment: CDR1 KGHSH and CDR2 LQKENI. The CDR3 length is 13 residues. The CDR3 DNA follows: TGTGCCAGCTCACCACCCTCGTTAGATACGCAGTATTTT. The encoded protein is CASSPPSLDTQYF.

Many counts were recorded for this clonotype. The chain uses TRBV28 and TRBJ2-1, with D perhaps TRBD1 (6 bases). Germline CDR1 MDHEN, CDR2 SYDVKM. Trimming took off 3 bases at V and 0 bases at J, with 12 bases between the two ends. The CDR3 has 16 amino acids. The CDR3 spells CASSFFQGSSYNEQFF. CDR3 bases: TGTGCCAGCAGTTTTTTTCAGGGGAGCTCCTACAATGAGCAGTTCTTC.

There are many counts of this clonotype. The rearrangement joins TRBV6-1 to TRBJ2-1, with 9 bases matching TRBD2. The CDR3 consists of 16 residues. After removal of 6 bases from V and 7 bases from J, the junction contained 13 bases not matched to a gene. Looked up from germline, CDR1 is MNHNS and CDR2 is SASEGT. The CDR3 here is CASSLLSGSGFNEQFF. The CDR3 bases are TGTGCCAGCAGCCTACTTAGCGGGAGTGGGTTTAATGAGCAGTTCTTC.

The sample holds many counts of this clonotype. The V gene is TRBV14, the J gene TRBJ1-1; D is possibly TRBD1 (5 bases). Germline values: CDR1 SGHDN, CDR2 FVKESK. With 4 bases removed from V and 5 bases from J, the gap between germline ends came to 23 bases. CDR3 length: 17 amino acids. CDR3: CASSPQVGWGVATEAFF. CDR3 bases: TGTGCCAGCAGCCCACAAGTGGGATGGGGGGTTGCGACTGAAGCTTTCTTT.

This clonotype was seen at least ten times. The chain carries TRBV20-1 and TRBJ2-7; 9 bases match TRBD1. V was pared by 1 base and J by 4 bases, with 5 bases of the junction left unmatched. The CDR3 spans 14 residues. Per germline, CDR1 DFQATT and CDR2 SNEGSKA (reference sequence). DNA for the CDR3: TGCAGTGCTAGAGTCCGGACAGGGGTGTACGAGCAGTACTTC. Its protein is CSARVRTGVYEQYF.

This clonotype was counted many times. The chain employs TRBV12-3 or TRBV12-4 and TRBJ2-1, with 14 bases lining up with TRBD2. V gave up 6 bases and J gave up 8 bases; unmatched junction bases: 6. This CDR3 comprises 15 residues. The CDR3 protein is CASRPPGLAGDEQFF. For the CDR3, the DNA is TGTGCCAGCAGGCCCCCGGGACTAGCGGGAGATGAGCAGTTCTTC.

V gene TRBV10-3 combines with J gene TRBJ2-5; TRBD1 matches 11 bases. CDR3 length equals 15 residues. With V trimmed by 6 bases and J by 5 bases, 8 bases remained unmatched. Germline V lookup: CDR1 ENHRY, CDR2 SYGVKD. CDR3 sequence: CAISNGQGARETQYF. In DNA, the CDR3 is TGTGCCATCAGCAACGGACAGGGGGCCCGGGAGACCCAGTACTTC.

The chain carries TRBV10-3 and TRBJ2-6, with TRBD1 identical over 9 bases. This CDR3 has 15 amino acids. The germline gives CDR1 ENHRY, CDR2 SYGVKD. With 7 bases clipped from V and 6 bases from J, the junction kept 7 bases outside the gene matches. The CDR3 DNA follows: TGTGCCATCAAGGGACAGGGTCTCTCGGCCAACGTCCTGACTTTC. Translating gives CAIKGQGLSANVLTF.

The CDR3 bases are TGTGCCAGCAGCAGGACAGTCAAAAACATTCAGTACTTC. Translated: CASSRTVKNIQYF. The chain combines TRBV7-6 with TRBJ2-4; a weak D match, TRBD1 (6 bases). CDR1 SGHVS and CDR2 FNYEAQ come from the germline V gene. V was pared by 5 bases and J by 3 bases, with 8 bases between. This CDR3 comprises 13 residues. The full variable domain, completed using reference TRBV7-6 and TRBJ2-4, is GAGVSQSPRYKVTKRGQDVALRCDPISGHVSLYWYRQALGQGPEFLTYFNYEAQQDKSGLPNDRFSAERPEGSISTLTIQRTEQRDSAMYRCASSRTVKNIQYFGAGTRLSVL.

This clonotype was seen a handful of times. J is TRBJ2-2 and V is TRBV9; tentatively, D is TRBD1 (5 bases). The CDR3 runs to 15 residues. V lost 2 bases and J 1 base, leaving 9 bases between the germline ends. The germline V gene has CDR1 SGDLS and CDR2 YYNGEE. The chain's CDR3 is CASSVFQGNTGELFF. The CDR3 bases are TGTGCCAGCAGCGTCTTTCAGGGGAACACCGGGGAGCTGTTTTTT. The variable domain in full, with the rest retrieved from reference TRBV9 and TRBJ2-2, is DSGVTQTPKHLITATGQRVTLRCSPRSGDLSVYWYQQSLDQGLQFLIQYYNGEERAKGNILERFSAQQFPDLHSELNLSSLELGDSALYFCASSVFQGNTGELFFGEGSRLTVL.

This clonotype was counted once. The chain uses TRBV19 and TRBJ2-1; tentative D call: TRBD2 (6 bases). The CDR3 loop spans 12 amino acids. V was pared by 8 bases and J by 5 bases, with 10 bases between. Germline assignment: CDR1 LNHDA and CDR2 SQIVND (reference sequence). The CDR3 region has the DNA TGTGCCAGTCTGGGGGGAGACAATGAGCAGTTCTTC. Translating gives CASLGGDNEQFF.

This clonotype has more than one count but fewer than ten. The chain joins TRBV2 to TRBJ1-6, with D possibly TRBD1 on 5 matching bases. V lost 6 bases to trimming and J lost 6 bases, with 18 bases between them. CDR1 and CDR2 from the germline V gene are SNHLY and FYNNEI. The CDR3 loop spans 16 amino acids. Here the CDR3 DNA reads TGTGCCAGCAGGGCCGAAGCGGGGACCGCTAATTCACCCCTCCACTTT. It yields the protein CASRAEAGTANSPLHF.

The sample holds many counts of this clonotype. The chain combines TRBV7-2 with TRBJ2-1; D perhaps matches TRBD1 (7 bases). Trimming left V 4 bases short and J 10 bases short, with 14 bases between. This CDR3 spans 13 amino acids. CDR1 and CDR2 from the germline V gene are SGHTA and FQGNSA. The CDR3 here is CASSSRGVGEQFF. The DNA for the CDR3 is TGTGCCAGCAGCTCCAGGGGGGTTGGGGAGCAGTTCTTC.